This TCR beta chain comes out of a study of cytomegalovirus exposure and HLA in healthy donors. Amplification used 60 Vbeta primers and 13 Jbeta primers. TCRdb keeps only in-frame clones here, not all; method: immunoSEQ multiplex PCR. The sample holds about 94,000 clones, approximately 80% seen once. Germline lookup yields CDR1 SGHRS and CDR2 YFSETQ. The length of the CDR3 is 14 residues. The V end was cut by 4 bases, the J end by 0 bases, with 7 bases between. The clonotype was recovered from a human donor in good health. The chain is built from TRBV5-1 and TRBJ1-4; D call uncertain. Sequenced input: PBMCs. The DNA for the CDR3 is TGCGCCAGCAGCACTGTTGCAACTAATGAAAAACTGTTTTTT. Translation: CASSTVATNEKLFF.